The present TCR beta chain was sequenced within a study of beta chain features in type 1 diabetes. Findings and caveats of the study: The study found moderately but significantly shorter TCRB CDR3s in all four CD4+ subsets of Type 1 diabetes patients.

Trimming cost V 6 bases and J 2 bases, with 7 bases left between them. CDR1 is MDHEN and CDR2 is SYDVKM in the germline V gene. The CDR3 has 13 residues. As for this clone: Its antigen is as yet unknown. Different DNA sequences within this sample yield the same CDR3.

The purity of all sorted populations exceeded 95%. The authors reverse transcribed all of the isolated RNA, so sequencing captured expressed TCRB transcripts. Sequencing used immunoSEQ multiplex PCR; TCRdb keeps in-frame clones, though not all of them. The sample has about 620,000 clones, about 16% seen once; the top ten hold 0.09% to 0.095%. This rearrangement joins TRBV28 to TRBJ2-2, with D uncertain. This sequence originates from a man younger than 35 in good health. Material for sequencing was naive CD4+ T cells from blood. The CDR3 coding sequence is TGTGCCAGCAGCTCTGGCAACACCGGGGAGCTGTTTTTT. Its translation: CASSSGNTGELFF.